The rows below give T cell receptor beta chains drawn from one sample of a study of blood T cell repertoires in COVID-19. The data were produced by immunoSEQ multiplex PCR, yet TCRdb's version contains in-frame clones alone and is incomplete. The sample yields almost 500,000 clones, 75% to 90% seen once. The sample was PBMCs or T cells enriched from blood (not recorded which). The receptors come from a woman aged 60-75 years who had recovered from COVID-19. Both conserved end residues are part of each CDR3. A D gene is named only where the DNA matches it firmly. A row's size may be missing; if present it is once, few, many or a size class.

.	.	TRBV5-3	TRBJ1-5	TGTGCCAGAAGCTGTCAGGGGTCCCGCAATCAGCCCCAGCATTTT	CARSCQGSRNQPQHF
TRBD2	.	TRBV19	TRBJ2-3	TGTGCCAGTAGGGGGCGGGGGGGCCAAGATACGCAGTATTTT	CASRGRGGQDTQYF
.	.	TRBV29-1	TRBJ1-2	TGCAGCGTTGTTGAGTTCCAGGGGTATGGCTACACCTTC	CSVVEFQGYGYTF
.	few	TRBV24-1	TRBJ2-7	TGTGCCACCAGTGAATCGGGAACCTACGAGCAGTACTTC	CATSESGTYEQYF
TRBD1	.	TRBV3-1/TRBV3-2	TRBJ1-4	TGTGCCAGCAGCGCACCGGGACAGGGGCCCGAAAAACTGTTTTTT	CASSAPGQGPEKLFF
.	.	TRBV6-4	TRBJ2-1	TGTGCCAGCAGTGACTCGAACACGAATGAGCAGTTCTTC	CASSDSNTNEQFF
TRBD2	.	TRBV15	TRBJ2-3	TGTGCCACCAGCAAGACTAGCGGGGGCACAGATACGCAGTATTTT	CATSKTSGGTDTQYF
TRBD1	.	TRBV10-3	TRBJ2-7	TGTGCCATCAGTGAGCCGACAGGGGGCTACGAGCAGTACTTC	CAISEPTGGYEQYF
.	.	TRBV5-1	TRBJ1-1	TGCGCCAGCAGCCCGACAGGGAACACTGAAGCTTTCTTT	CASSPTGNTEAFF
.	.	TRBV27	TRBJ1-1	TGTGCCAGCACCCTAAATCAGGGCGGGAACACTGAAGCTTTCTTT	CASTLNQGGNTEAFF
.	.	TRBV2	TRBJ2-1	TGTGCCAGCAGGGCCAGGGGAGGGTACAATGAGCAGTTCTTC	CASRARGGYNEQFF
TRBD1	.	TRBV24-1	TRBJ1-2	TGTGCCACCAGTGACCACGACAGGGAATTATATGGCTACACCTTC	CATSDHDRELYGYTF
.	.	TRBV6-5	TRBJ1-3	TGTGCCATCAGGGGCGTCTCTGGAAACACCATATATTTT	CAIRGVSGNTIYF
TRBD2	.	TRBV11-2	TRBJ2-4	TGTGCCAGCACCGCTGGACTAGCGGGCAAAAACATTCAGTACTTC	CASTAGLAGKNIQYF
TRBD2	.	TRBV9	TRBJ2-1	TGTGCCAGCAGCTTAGGACTAGCGGGGAAGGATGAGCAGTTCTTC	CASSLGLAGKDEQFF
TRBD2	.	TRBV7-9	TRBJ2-7	TGTGCCAGCAGCTTAGTTTCCCCTAGCGGGGGGTACGAGCAGTACTTC	CASSLVSPSGGYEQYF
TRBD1	.	TRBV12-3/TRBV12-4	TRBJ1-1	TGTGCCACGCGAGGGGGCAACACTGAAGCTTTCTTT	CATRGGNTEAFF
TRBD1	.	TRBV19	TRBJ1-1	TGTGCCACTAGGGACAGGGGTTCTTCGGCGAACACTGAAGCTTTCTTT	CATRDRGSSANTEAFF
.	.	TRBV5-5	TRBJ2-5	TGTGCCAGCAGCTTGGGGGTCTCCAGCGTCCAAGAAACCCAGTACTTC	CASSLGVSSVQETQYF
.	.	TRBV19	TRBJ1-1	TGTGCCAGTAGTCCGCGGGAGGCGTTCACTGAAGCTTTCTTT	CASSPREAFTEAFF
.	.	TRBV19	TRBJ1-2	TGTGCCAGTAGTATATTGCCCTCTCAGGATGGCTATGGCTACACCTTC	CASSILPSQDGYGYTF
TRBD2	.	TRBV19	TRBJ2-3	TGTGCCAGTAGTAGGGCTAGCGGGGGGGTGAGCACAGATACGCAGTATTTT	CASSRASGGVSTDTQYF
TRBD1	.	TRBV7-2	TRBJ1-4	TGTGCCAGCAGTTCCTCCGGGACAGGGTCCGAAAAACTGTTTTTT	CASSSSGTGSEKLFF
TRBD2	.	TRBV6-4	TRBJ2-1	TGTGCCAGCAGTGAGCGTGGTGGGGGGGTACTAGGTGAGCAGTTCTTC	CASSERGGGVLGEQFF
TRBD1	.	TRBV10-3	TRBJ1-1	TGTGCCATCAGTCAATTGACAGGGAATACTGAAGCTTTCTTT	CAISQLTGNTEAFF
TRBD2	once	TRBV6-4	TRBJ2-1	TGTGCCAGCAGTCGACTAGCGGGGGCTTACAATGAGCAGTTCTTC	CASSRLAGAYNEQFF
.	few	TRBV19	TRBJ1-1	TGTGCCAGTCCGCCCCCCGGACAGTTGAACACTGAAGCTTTCTTT	CASPPPGQLNTEAFF
TRBD1	.	TRBV18	TRBJ1-2	TGTGCCAGCTCAGATGACAGGGGATCTGGCTACACCTTC	CASSDDRGSGYTF
.	.	TRBV7-6	TRBJ1-5	TGTGCCAGCAGCTTAGGCCCCCGGGGGAGGGATATCAATCAGCCCCAGCATTTT	CASSLGPRGRDINQPQHF
TRBD1	.	TRBV7-9	TRBJ2-7	TGTGCCATCACAGGGGGCCCCACCGACTACGAGCAGTACTTC	CAITGGPTDYEQYF
.	.	TRBV24-1	TRBJ2-1	TGTGCCACCAGTGACCCCGGCAGGGTCGATAAGCAGTTCTTC	CATSDPGRVDKQFF
.	.	TRBV6-6	TRBJ1-1	TGTGCCAGCAGATCGCAGGGGACCACTGAAGCTTTCTTT	CASRSQGTTEAFF
.	.	TRBV3-1/TRBV3-2	TRBJ2-7	TGTGCCAGCAGCCAAGGCGGGGAAGGCGAGCAGTACTTC	CASSQGGEGEQYF
.	.	TRBV7-9	TRBJ1-1	TGTGCCAGCTCTAAGGCAGGGGTGAACACTGAAGCTTTCTTT	CASSKAGVNTEAFF
.	.	TRBV6-5	TRBJ1-2	TGTGCCAGCCTCCCCCTGGGAGCCGAACCCTTGGGCTACACCTTC	CASLPLGAEPLGYTF
TRBD1	.	TRBV4-2	TRBJ2-1	TGTGCCAGCAGCCAAGCTCGTCTCCACCTAGGGGACAGAGGGTGGGGTGAGCAGTTCTTC	CASSQARLHLGDRGWGEQFF
.	.	TRBV5-1	TRBJ1-2	TGCGCCAGCAGCTTGGCCTTAGGCACAGGCCCCATCTATGGCTACACCTTC	CASSLALGTGPIYGYTF
.	.	TRBV7-9	TRBJ2-5	TGTGCCAGCACCGCGAGAGAGACCCAGTACTTC	CASTARETQYF
.	.	TRBV2	TRBJ1-3	TGTGCCAGCAGTGATCCAGGGCTCGGAAACACCATATATTTT	CASSDPGLGNTIYF
.	.	TRBV5-1	TRBJ1-1	TGCGCCAGCAGCTTGGAGGGGTTTAGGGTGAACACTGAAGCTTTCTTT	CASSLEGFRVNTEAFF
TRBD1	.	TRBV5-8	TRBJ1-6	TGTGCCAGCAGCCGCCCTGTTAGACAGGGGAATTCACCCCTCCACTTT	CASSRPVRQGNSPLHF
TRBD1	.	TRBV19	TRBJ1-1	TGTGCCACCCTACAGGGGTCGAACACTGAAGCTTTCTTT	CATLQGSNTEAFF
.	.	TRBV5-1	TRBJ1-2	TGCGCCAGCAGCTTGGACAGATCTAACTATGGCTACACCTTC	CASSLDRSNYGYTF
.	.	TRBV27	TRBJ1-5	TGTGCCAGCAGTTTACAGGGAGGTCATCAGCCCCAGCATTTT	CASSLQGGHQPQHF
.	.	TRBV30	TRBJ2-2	TGTGCCTGGAAGGCGGGGAACACCGGGGAGCTGTTTTTT	CAWKAGNTGELFF
TRBD1	.	TRBV19	TRBJ1-5	TGTGCCAGTAGTACGGGACAGGGGTTGAAGCCCCAGCATTTT	CASSTGQGLKPQHF
TRBD1	.	TRBV28	TRBJ1-1	TGTGCCAGCAACCCGGGACAGAGAGGCACTGAAGCTTTCTTT	CASNPGQRGTEAFF
.	.	TRBV30	TRBJ1-1	TGTGCCTTGGAACGGGTACGGGGGGCGAACACTGAAGCTTTCTTT	CALERVRGANTEAFF